A single sample gave rise to the 26 T cell receptor beta chains below, sequenced in a study of T cell repertoires in aging, cancer and after chemotherapy. Multiplex touch-down PCR with TRB-A/B primers amplified rearranged V-D-J TRB sequences. TCRdb re-analysed the multiplex PCR reads in MiXCR, keeping a single row per CDR3 protein. The data hold 4,500 to 5,500 distinct CDR3 sequences, with roughly 25% observed a single time. The template was genomic DNA from peripheral blood, not RNA. What was sequenced was blood. The receptors here all came from a human donor with a solid tumor.

This clonotype was seen more than once but under ten times. This chain connects TRBV5-1 to TRBJ2-5; unclear D gene. The CDR3 consists of 12 residues. Germline V gene sequence: CDR1 SGHRS, CDR2 YFSETQ. The V end was cut by 3 bases, the J end by 2 bases, with 5 bases between. The CDR3 nucleotides read TGCGCCAGCAGCTACGATCAAGAGACCCAGTACTTC. Residues: CASSYDQETQYF.

Relative to its sample, this clonotype is medium-sized. V and J are TRBV27 and TRBJ2-3, with D uncertain. The V gene's germline CDR1 is MNHEY and CDR2 SMNVEV (reference sequence). This CDR3 has 16 residues. V was shortened by 8 bases and J by 0 bases, with 18 bases between the two germline ends. The CDR3 here is CASWRPSSFSTDTQYF. The CDR3 DNA reads TGTGCCAGCTGGCGGCCCAGCTCCTTTAGCACAGATACGCAGTATTTT.

The chain is built from TRBV5-5 and TRBJ2-1; 10 nucleotides align to TRBD2. The CDR3 length is 16 residues. Germline assignment: CDR1 SGHKS and CDR2 YYEKEE (reference sequence). The trim removed 4 bases at V and 6 bases at J, leaving 10 bases unmatched. The CDR3 sequence is CASSGTVAGGPNEQFF. The CDR3, as DNA: TGTGCCAGCAGCGGAACAGTAGCGGGAGGCCCCAATGAGCAGTTCTTC.

This rearrangement joins TRBV12-3 or TRBV12-4 to TRBJ1-1; TRBD1 aligns across 7 bases. This CDR3 has 13 residues. Trimming took 5 bases from V and 5 from J; bases not matched to a gene: 5. CDR3: CASSEQGWTEAFF. Written as DNA, the CDR3 is TGTGCCAGCAGTGAACAGGGGTGGACTGAAGCTTTCTTT.

With regard to this clonotype: A read error may explain this, as a much larger clone is one base away. This chain uses TRBV19 with TRBJ1-2; TRBD1 matches 11 bases. Germline V gene data show CDR1 as LNHDA and CDR2 as SQIVND (reference sequence). The CDR3 consists of 17 residues. V lost 3 bases to trimming and J lost 7 bases; unmatched junction nucleotides: 13. DNA for the CDR3: TGTGCCAGTAGTATCGACCTCGGGGACAGGGGGGATTTTGGCTACACCTTC. Its protein is CASSIDLGDRGDFGYTF.

Turning to this clonotype: A read error may be the cause here, since a much bigger clone is one base away. The V gene is TRBV12-3 or TRBV12-4, the J gene TRBJ2-1; 9 nucleotides match TRBD2. This CDR3 has 13 residues. The CDR3 is CVSRVTSGVLLFF. DNA of the CDR3: TGTGTCAGCAGGGTGACTAGCGGCGTTCTTCTGTTCTTC.

A word on this clonotype: Just one base apart from a much larger clone, this may be a read error. This chain links TRBV6-5 with TRBJ2-7; D is unresolved. Germline-derived CDR1 and CDR2 are MNHEY and SVGAGI. CDR3 length: 15 residues. In DNA, the CDR3 is TGTGCCAGCAGTTACTCCCCTCAGGTAACCTACGAGCATTACTTC. Residues: CASSYSPQVTYEHYF.

This clonotype was seen only a few times. The J gene is TRBJ1-2, the V gene TRBV6-2 or TRBV6-3; TRBD1 matches 7 bases. Germline V CDR1 and CDR2: MNHEY, SVGEGT. Trimming took 4 bases from V and 8 from J; bases not matched to a gene: 16. This CDR3 has 16 residues. The CDR3 DNA is TGTGCCAGCAGTTCACTTTGGACAGGCCAACTTTGGGGCTACACCTTC. It yields the protein CASSSLWTGQLWGYTF.

This clonotype was seen only a few times. V gene TRBV29-1 combines with J gene TRBJ1-5; TRBD1 is a possible D gene (5 bases). Germline CDR1 is SQVTM and CDR2 is ANQGSEA. The ends were cut back, 6 bases at V and 3 bases at J, with 12 bases in the middle. This CDR3 region has 13 residues. The CDR3 DNA sequence: TGCAGCGTCGCAGACAGAAACAATCAGCCCCAGCATTTT. This encodes CSVADRNNQPQHF.

The chain joins TRBV5-5 to TRBJ2-1, with 15 nucleotides matching TRBD2. With 0 bases clipped from V and 7 bases from J, the junction kept 17 bases outside the gene matches. CDR1 is SGHKS, CDR2 YYEKEE, per germline (reference sequence). The CDR3 extends over 21 amino acids. The CDR3 sequence: CASSLAGTSGRPHGPSNEQFF. CDR3 nucleotides: TGTGCCAGCAGCTTGGCTGGGACTAGCGGGAGGCCCCACGGACCTTCGAATGAGCAGTTCTTC.

By share, this clonotype counts as medium-sized. V usage is TRBV10-3 and J usage is TRBJ2-5; perhaps TRBD2 as D (6 bases). Trimming stripped 2 bases from V and 5 bases from J, with 15 bases between. The CDR3 totals 15 residues. Germline V lookup: CDR1 ENHRY, CDR2 SYGVKD. The DNA for the CDR3 is TGTGCCATCAGTGAGGGCCGGGTGGGGAGGGAGACCCAGTACTTC. Translating gives CAISEGRVGRETQYF.

This clonotype has more than one count but fewer than ten. Here the CDR3 reads CSARGRDLKGYEQYF. DNA of the CDR3: TGCAGTGCTAGAGGTAGGGACCTTAAGGGATACGAGCAGTACTTC. This sequence joins TRBV20-1 and TRBJ2-7; either TRBD1 or TRBD2 may fit D (5 bases each). The V end was cut by 1 base, the J end by 4 bases, with 17 bases between. The CDR3 length is 15 residues. Germline CDR1 DFQATT, CDR2 SNEGSKA (reference sequence).

Within the sample, this clonotype is medium-sized. The chain links TRBV27 to TRBJ2-5, with TRBD2 matching over 11 bases. CDR3 size: 15 residues. CDR1 and CDR2 from the germline V gene are MNHEY and SMNVEV (reference sequence). J was trimmed by 5 bases and V by 5 bases; bases with no gene match: 7. CDR3 sequence (DNA): TGTGCCAGCAGTCTGAGGACTAGCGGGCTGGAGACCCAGTACTTC. Its translation is CASSLRTSGLETQYF.

This clonotype is categorized as medium-sized. V usage is TRBV30 and J usage is TRBJ1-1, with no clear D. This CDR3 is built from 10 residues. The germline V and J ends were trimmed by 8 bases and 1 base, with 5 bases remaining between them. CDR1 GTSNPN and CDR2 SVGIG come from the germline V gene (reference sequence). The CDR3 bases are TGTGCCGGAGGGAACACTGAAGCTTTCTTT. Amino acids: CAGGNTEAFF.

J is TRBJ1-1 and V is TRBV5-1; no clear D gene. V dropped 0 bases and J dropped 0 bases, with 12 bases sitting between them. There are 16 residues in the CDR3. Germline-derived CDR1 and CDR2 are SGHRS and YFSETQ. In DNA, the CDR3 is TGCGCCAGCAGCTTGGCCGGTCGGGTAATGAACACTGAAGCTTTCTTT. Translated, it gives CASSLAGRVMNTEAFF. The variable domain in full, with the rest retrieved from reference TRBV5-1 and TRBJ1-1, is KAGVTQTPRYLIKTRGQQVTLSCSPISGHRSVSWYQQTPGQGLQFLFEYFSETQRNKGNFPGRFSGRQFSNSRSEMNVSTLELGDSALYLCASSLAGRVMNTEAFFGQGTRLTVV.

By share, this clonotype counts as large. The chain employs TRBV29-1 and TRBJ2-7, with a tentative D call TRBD2 (5 bases). Germline CDR1 reads SQVTM; CDR2 reads ANQGSEA. The CDR3 spans 14 residues. V lost 1 base, J lost 4 bases, and 14 bases lay in between. CDR3 nucleotides: TGCAGCGTTGAAGTCGGGCAGGACTTGTACGAGCAGTACTTC. This encodes CSVEVGQDLYEQYF.

The V and J genes are TRBV15 and TRBJ1-5, with 9 bases matching TRBD1. Per germline, CDR1 LNHNV and CDR2 YYDKDF (reference sequence). The CDR3 consists of 15 residues. V dropped 1 base and J dropped 5; count of bases not matched to a gene: 3. CDR3: CATSRAGQGYQPQHF. CDR3 DNA sequence: TGTGCCACCAGCAGAGCGGGACAGGGTTATCAGCCCCAGCATTTT.

This chain connects TRBV5-1 to TRBJ2-5; D perhaps matches TRBD2 (5 bases). V was shortened by 4 bases and J by 5 bases, with 9 bases between the two germline ends. This CDR3 has 12 residues. Germline values: CDR1 SGHRS, CDR2 YFSETQ. In DNA form, the CDR3 reads TGCGCCAGCAGCGAGGGTAGGGAGACCCAGTACTTC. As protein: CASSEGRETQYF.

This clonotype showed up just a few times. The J gene is TRBJ2-7, the V gene TRBV28, with D hard to call. Germline V gives CDR1 MDHEN, CDR2 SYDVKM. V shed 3 bases and J shed 7 bases, with 10 bases lying between them. The CDR3 spans 12 residues. The CDR3 loop is CASSLTGGEQYF. In nucleotides, the CDR3 is TGTGCCAGCAGTTTGACGGGTGGTGAGCAGTACTTC.

The chain links TRBV4-2 to TRBJ2-3; D call uncertain. Trimming cost V 0 bases and J 4 bases, with 5 bases left between them. This CDR3 spans 13 amino acids. Germline V gene sequence: CDR1 LGHNA, CDR2 YNFKEQ. The CDR3 DNA follows: TGTGCCAGCAGCCAAGAGATCGCAGATACGCAGTATTTT. This gives the protein CASSQEIADTQYF.

This rearrangement joins TRBV29-1 to TRBJ2-7, with a weak D call TRBD1 (5 bases). This CDR3 contains 13 residues. Germline V lookup: CDR1 SQVTM, CDR2 ANQGSEA. Trimming stripped 7 bases from V and 9 bases from J, with 22 bases between. CDR3 residues: CSAGWQGSYMQYF. The CDR3 nucleotides read TGCAGCGCCGGATGGCAGGGTTCCTACATGCAGTACTTC.

This clonotype has just a few counts. The J gene is TRBJ2-7, the V gene TRBV7-9; unclear D gene. Germline V gives CDR1 SEHNR, CDR2 FQNEAQ (reference sequence). This CDR3 is 13 amino acids long. Trimming pared 2 bases from V and 4 bases from J, leaving 9 bases between. The CDR3 reads CASSLPGAYEQYF. The CDR3 region has the DNA TGTGCCAGCAGCTTACCCGGCGCGTACGAGCAGTACTTC.

By sample fraction, this clonotype is large. The chain combines TRBV19 with TRBJ2-1, with TRBD2 as a possible D gene (5 bases). This CDR3 region has 13 residues. The germline V gene encodes CDR1 LNHDA and CDR2 SQIVND (reference sequence). With 9 bases removed from V and 2 bases from J, the gap between germline ends came to 11 bases. CDR3: CARLDSPYNEQFF. DNA of the CDR3: TGTGCCAGGTTGGACTCCCCCTACAATGAGCAGTTCTTC.

This clonotype occurred a few times. CDR3 region: CASSLGTGTSGYEQYF. The CDR3 nucleotides are TGTGCCAGCAGTTTAGGAACCGGGACTAGCGGATACGAGCAGTACTTC. The chain uses TRBV12-3 or TRBV12-4 and TRBJ2-7, with TRBD2 matching over 11 bases. V shed 1 base, J shed 4 bases, and the junction held 6 bases outside the gene matches. The CDR3 is made up of 16 amino acids.

By frequency in the sample, this clonotype is medium-sized. The chain employs TRBV10-3 and TRBJ2-1, with 16 bases identical to TRBD2. The CDR3 is 14 amino acids. Germline V gene sequence: CDR1 ENHRY, CDR2 SYGVKD. J lost 7 bases, V lost 7 bases, and 1 base had no gene match. Here the CDR3 reads CAIKGLAGGNEQFF. The CDR3 DNA sequence: TGTGCCATCAAGGGACTAGCGGGAGGGAATGAGCAGTTCTTC.

This clonotype occurred a few times. The chain employs TRBV20-1 and TRBJ2-7; TRBD1 or TRBD2 may be the D gene (5 bases each). Trimming cost V 2 bases and J 7 bases, with 15 bases left between them. The CDR3 has 13 residues. The germline V gene encodes CDR1 DFQATT and CDR2 SNEGSKA (reference sequence). The DNA of the CDR3 is TGCAGTGCTAGAATACTTGGGGGAGAGGAGCAGTACTTC. This gives the protein CSARILGGEEQYF.